A single sample gave rise to the 10 T cell receptor beta chains below, sequenced in a study of T-cell reconstitution after alpha-beta-depleted transplantation in children. Preparation of the TCRbeta library was carried out with unique molecular identifiers. TCRdb reanalysed the PCR reads using MiXCR and keeps one entry per CDR3 protein. The profile shows about 610,000 distinct CDR3 sequences, more than 9% of them singletons. The material was PBMCs from the stem cell graft donor, obtained from the stem cell graft. These receptors all stem from a human donor who donated a stem cell graft to a child with acute myeloid leukemia.

This clonotype has ten or more counts. The chain links TRBV7-2 to TRBJ2-7, with D uncertain. This CDR3 has 13 residues. Trimming cost V 7 bases and J 3 bases, with 13 bases left between them. Germline V gives CDR1 SGHTA, CDR2 FQGNSA. CDR3 nucleotides: TGTGCCAGCACCACTGGCTACCTCTACGAGCAGTACTTC. Amino acids: CASTTGYLYEQYF.

This clonotype has only a few counts. This chain links TRBV10-3 with TRBJ1-4; D perhaps matches TRBD1 (6 bases). The germline V gene encodes CDR1 ENHRY and CDR2 SYGVKD. Trimming removed 6 bases from V and 8 bases from J, with 19 bases in between. There are 15 residues in the CDR3. This CDR3 reads CAISDPGTKDEKLFF. Here the CDR3 DNA reads TGTGCCATCAGCGATCCCGGGACAAAAGACGAAAAACTGTTTTTT.

This clonotype was recorded many times. J is TRBJ2-2 and V is TRBV12-5; D is tentatively TRBD1 or TRBD2 (7 bases each). Trimming removed 8 bases at V and 1 base at J, with 17 bases between. The CDR3 has 16 residues. Germline values: CDR1 LGHNT, CDR2 FRNRAP. CDR3: CASSPGGGRNTGELFF. The CDR3 DNA reads TGTGCTAGTTCCCCAGGGGGGGGCCGGAACACCGGGGAGCTGTTTTTT.

With regard to this clonotype: It may be a read error: a sequence one base away is much more abundant. This chain uses TRBV7-9 with TRBJ2-3, with 14 bases identical to TRBD2. V gave up 5 bases and J gave up 10 bases; unmatched junction bases: 8. The CDR3 has 15 amino acids. Germline assignment: CDR1 SEHNR and CDR2 FQNEAQ (reference sequence). The CDR3 nucleotides read TGTGCCAGCAGCCCGGGACTAGCGGGAGTGGATTCGCAGTATTTT. Translated: CASSPGLAGVDSQYF.

This clonotype was detected many times. In DNA, the CDR3 is TGTGCCAGCAGTTCAACAGGGGGCGCAGGGGCTCAGCCCCAGCATTTT. It specifies CASSSTGGAGAQPQHF. V is TRBV6-2 or TRBV6-3 and J is TRBJ1-5; 9 positions match TRBD1. J gave up 6 bases and V 4 bases, and 10 bases lay outside the gene matches. The CDR3 totals 16 residues. CDR1 MNHEY and CDR2 SVGEGT come from the germline V gene.

The rearrangement uses TRBV5-1 and TRBJ2-7; unclear D gene. Per the germline V gene, CDR1 is SGHRS and CDR2 is YFSETQ. V shed 5 bases and J shed 6 bases, with 15 bases lying between them. This CDR3 comprises 13 residues. Here the CDR3 reads CASRWADSSEQYF. In DNA, the CDR3 is TGCGCCAGCAGGTGGGCCGACTCAAGCGAGCAGTACTTC. The full variable domain, its missing parts supplied by reference TRBV5-1 and TRBJ2-7, is KAGVTQTPRYLIKTRGQQVTLSCSPISGHRSVSWYQQTPGQGLQFLFEYFSETQRNKGNFPGRFSGRQFSNSRSEMNVSTLELGDSALYLCASRWADSSEQYFGPGTRLTVT.

There are many counts of this clonotype. V usage is TRBV11-2 and J usage is TRBJ2-3; D perhaps matches TRBD2 (6 bases). The CDR3 length is 15 residues. Germline V gene data show CDR1 as SGHAT and CDR2 as FQNNGV. Trimming removed 10 bases at V and 3 bases at J, with 20 bases between. CDR3 nucleotide sequence: TGTGCCATCGACGGAGGGCGGGGAAGGACAGATACGCAGTATTTT. This translates into CAIDGGRGRTDTQYF.

There are many counts of this clonotype. V usage is TRBV15 and J usage is TRBJ2-1; D gene unclear. Germline CDR1 reads LNHNV; CDR2 reads YYDKDF (reference sequence). Trimming stripped 1 base from V and 3 bases from J, with 7 bases between. CDR3 length equals 14 residues. The CDR3 DNA reads TGTGCCACCAGCAGAGTATCTAACTACAATGAGCAGTTCTTC. Translated: CATSRVSNYNEQFF.

The chain carries TRBV12-3 or TRBV12-4 and TRBJ2-5, with D possibly matching TRBD2 (6 bases). The CDR3 spans 15 residues. V was cut by 5 bases and J by 2 bases, with 15 bases left in between. This CDR3 reads CASSVGAGGQETQYF. In nucleotides, the CDR3 is TGTGCCAGCAGTGTAGGGGCCGGAGGGCAAGAGACCCAGTACTTC.

The chain combines TRBV5-1 with TRBJ1-1, with TRBD1 matching over 7 bases. The CDR3 contains 15 residues. Germline V lookup: CDR1 SGHRS, CDR2 YFSETQ. After removal of 2 bases from V and 3 bases from J, the junction contained 7 bases not matched to a gene. The CDR3 spells CASSFSPTGDTEAFF. The CDR3 nucleotides read TGCGCCAGCAGCTTTTCCCCCACAGGGGACACTGAAGCTTTCTTT. Complete variable domain (other parts from reference TRBV5-1 and TRBJ1-1): KAGVTQTPRYLIKTRGQQVTLSCSPISGHRSVSWYQQTPGQGLQFLFEYFSETQRNKGNFPGRFSGRQFSNSRSEMNVSTLELGDSALYLCASSFSPTGDTEAFFGQGTRLTVV.